The clone carrying this T cell receptor beta chain was detected only a few times. The data were obtained in a study of T-cell memory formation after mild COVID-19. The CDR3 runs to 16 residues. J was trimmed by 3 bases and V by 1 base; bases with no gene match: 5. CDR1 and CDR2 from the germline V gene are SGHVS and FNYEAQ. Amplification by 5'RACE using constant-segment primers produced TCR alpha and TCR beta cDNA libraries that carried sample barcodes and UMIs. TCRdb ran MiXCR on the 5' RACE reads and lists one entry per CDR3 protein. The table shows a few hundred thousand distinct CDR3 sequences, with 20% to 25% occurring only once.

The specimen sequenced was PBMCs or a T cell subset sorted from them (not recorded which). The receptor was derived from a man aged 18 to 35 who had mild COVID-19 (a few samples of this study predate the infection). Cell type and time point are not known. The chain has TRBV7-6 and TRBJ2-2; TRBD1 aligns across 7 bases. This CDR3 reads CASSLVGGSYTGELFF. The CDR3 bases are TGTGCCAGCAGCTTAGTAGGGGGCTCTTACACCGGGGAGCTGTTTTTT.